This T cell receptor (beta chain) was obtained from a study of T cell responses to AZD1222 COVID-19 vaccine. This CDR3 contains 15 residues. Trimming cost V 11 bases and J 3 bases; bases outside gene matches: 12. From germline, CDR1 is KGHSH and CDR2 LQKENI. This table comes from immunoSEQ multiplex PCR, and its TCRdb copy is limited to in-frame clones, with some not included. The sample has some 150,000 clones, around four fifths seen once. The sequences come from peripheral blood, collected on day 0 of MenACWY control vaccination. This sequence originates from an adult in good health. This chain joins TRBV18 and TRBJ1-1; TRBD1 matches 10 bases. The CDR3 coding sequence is TGTGCCGGAACCACCCTCGGGACAGGGGACACTGAAGCTTTCTTT. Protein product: CAGTTLGTGDTEAFF. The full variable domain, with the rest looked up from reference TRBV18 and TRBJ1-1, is NAGVMQNPRHLVRRRGQEARLRCSPMKGHSHVYWYRQLPEEGLKFMVYLQKENIIDESGMPKERFSAEFPKEGPSILRIQQVVRGDSAAYFCAGTTLGTGDTEAFFGQGTRLTVV.